There are a few counts of the clone carrying this T cell receptor beta chain. Antigen unknown. TCRdb reanalysed the reads using MiXCR and keeps one entry per CDR3 protein. The data contain roughly 600,000 distinct CDR3 sequences, 20% to 25% of them singletons. The sample belongs to a study of T cell repertoires in cytomegalovirus infection. Study-level information: Indications came from public TCR beta signatures; they pointed to CMV infection and to a matching HLA type.

Trimming took off 3 bases at V and 4 bases at J, with 11 bases between the two ends. This CDR3 is built from 13 residues. Germline V gene data show CDR1 as DFQATT and CDR2 as SNEGSKA (reference sequence). Study-wide results and caveats: Within the response measured ex vivo, HLA-C-restricted CMV-specific TCR beta clonotypes were dominant.

Material: CD8+ T cells from PBMCs. V and J are TRBV20-1 and TRBJ2-3; D call uncertain. This receptor was taken from a human donor in good health (CMV status not recorded). Some clones in this sample may be carry-over from other donors' samples. CDR3 protein: CSASFRIADTQYF. DNA of the CDR3: TGCAGTGCTAGTTTCAGGATCGCAGATACGCAGTATTTT.